One and the same sample provided the 16 T cell receptor beta chains below, sequenced in a study of T cells in tumors after PD-1 blockade. The data were produced by immunoSEQ multiplex PCR, yet TCRdb's version contains in-frame clones alone and is incomplete. The table lists several thousand clones, around 62% of them singletons. The input for sequencing was tumor tissue, taken after anti-PD-1 treatment. All receptors come from a human donor with cutaneous squamous cell carcinoma.

V and J are TRBV19 and TRBJ1-4; no clear D. This CDR3 spans 14 amino acids. Trimming removed 7 bases at V and 8 bases at J, with 17 bases between. The germline V gene has CDR1 LNHDA and CDR2 SQIVND (reference sequence). CDR3 in DNA: TGTGCCAGTAAGCGCGGAAGGCCTTACGAAAAACTGTTTTTT. Translated, it gives CASKRGRPYEKLFF.

This sequence joins TRBV6-5 and TRBJ2-7, with D perhaps TRBD1 (5 bases). The CDR3 is 16 residues long. CDR1 and CDR2 (germline): MNHEY, SVGAGI. V lost 0 bases to trimming and J lost 3 bases, with 15 bases between them. The CDR3 nucleotides are TGTGCCAGCAGTTACTCAGGGGTTGGGGCAAACTACGAGCAGTACTTC. Translation gives CASSYSGVGANYEQYF.

This clone is judged large (0.1 to 1%). The chain has TRBV13 and TRBJ2-7; tentative D call: TRBD2 (7 bases). CDR3 size: 13 residues. Looked up from germline, CDR1 is PRHDT and CDR2 is FYEKMQ (reference sequence). V was shortened by 5 bases and J by 4 bases, with 12 bases between the two germline ends. The CDR3 here is CASSGGGLYEQYF. CDR3 DNA sequence: TGTGCCAGCAGCGGGGGGGGGCTGTACGAGCAGTACTTC.

This clone was detected a few times. The chain couples TRBV20-1 to TRBJ1-5; no firm D call. Trimming removed 3 bases at V and 2 bases at J, with 14 bases between. Germline CDR1 is DFQATT and CDR2 is SNEGSKA (reference sequence). This CDR3 is 15 amino acids long. This CDR3 is CSASLGLNGNQPQHF. CDR3 DNA sequence: TGCAGTGCTAGTTTGGGTCTCAACGGCAATCAGCCCCAGCATTTT.

This sequence joins TRBV19 and TRBJ1-1, with D perhaps matching TRBD1 (5 bases). The CDR3 sequence is 16 residues long. Per the germline V gene, CDR1 is LNHDA and CDR2 is SQIVND (reference sequence). Trimming shortened V by 0 bases and J by 0 bases, and 11 bases separated the two germline ends. This chain's CDR3 is CASSIDLYRMNTEAFF. CDR3 DNA: TGTGCCAGTAGTATAGATTTATACAGGATGAACACTGAAGCTTTCTTT.

This clone was observed a handful of times. V is TRBV27 and J is TRBJ2-7; D may be TRBD2 (5 bases). The CDR3 runs to 14 residues. V lost 6 bases to trimming and J lost 0 bases, with 12 bases between them. From germline, CDR1 is MNHEY and CDR2 SMNVEV (reference sequence). The DNA for the CDR3 is TGTGCCAGCAGCGGACTTGAAAGCTCCTACGAGCAGTACTTC. Translation gives CASSGLESSYEQYF.

The chain uses TRBV28 and TRBJ2-7, with a possible D match to TRBD2 (5 bases). V lost 2 bases to trimming and J lost 3 bases, with 5 bases between them. This CDR3 is built from 12 residues. Germline CDR1 is MDHEN and CDR2 is SYDVKM. The CDR3 region is CASSLGLYEQYF. The CDR3 nucleotides read TGTGCCAGCAGTTTAGGACTCTACGAGCAGTACTTC.

The chain links TRBV11-3 to TRBJ2-2; D gene ambiguous. This CDR3 contains 15 residues. Trimming cost V 4 bases and J 1 base, with 10 bases left between them. CDR1 SGHNT and CDR2 YENEEA come from the germline V gene. CDR3 in amino acids: CASSSHNENTGELFF. The CDR3, as DNA: TGTGCCAGCAGCTCTCACAATGAGAACACCGGGGAGCTGTTTTTT.

The V gene is TRBV19, the J gene TRBJ2-6, with TRBD1 as a possible D gene (6 bases). The CDR3 contains 17 residues. Deletions cut 7 bases from V and 0 bases from J, with 16 bases between. Germline CDR1 LNHDA, CDR2 SQIVND (reference sequence). CDR3 amino acids: CASTSGWGLSGANVLTF. CDR3 nucleotide sequence: TGTGCCAGTACCTCGGGCTGGGGGCTCTCTGGGGCCAACGTCCTGACTTTC.

This clone was seen a single time. The gene calls are TRBV11-2 and TRBJ1-5; D is perhaps TRBD1 (6 bases). There are 18 residues in the CDR3. V shed 5 bases and J shed 0 bases, with 20 bases lying between them. Germline CDR1 and CDR2: SGHAT and FQNNGV. The CDR3 reads CASSAREDRADSNQPQHF. CDR3 nucleotides: TGTGCCAGCAGCGCCCGGGAGGACAGAGCTGATAGCAATCAGCCCCAGCATTTT.

The V and J genes are TRBV7-2 and TRBJ2-1; D gene unclear. The V end was cut by 5 bases, the J end by 5 bases, with 10 bases between. This CDR3 comprises 13 residues. Germline CDR1 SGHTA, CDR2 FQGNSA. The CDR3 reads CASSPGPNNEQFF. The DNA of the CDR3 is TGTGCCAGCAGCCCCGGACCGAACAATGAGCAGTTCTTC.

The V and J genes are TRBV18 and TRBJ2-7; 8 nucleotides align to TRBD1. From germline, CDR1 is KGHSH and CDR2 LQKENI. Unmatched junction bases numbered 3, after V lost 5 bases and J lost 0 bases. This CDR3 comprises 14 residues. CDR3 DNA: TGTGCCAGCTCATCGGGACAGGCCTCCTACGAGCAGTACTTC. Translated: CASSSGQASYEQYF.

CDR3 residues: CASSKTEYGYTF. The CDR3 DNA reads TGTGCCAGCAGTAAGACAGAGTATGGCTACACCTTC. The J gene is TRBJ1-2, the V gene TRBV2, with D possibly TRBD1 on 5 matching bases. Between the trimmed V and J ends, which lost 5 bases and 5 bases, there was a span of 9 bases. CDR3 size: 12 residues. Germline loops: CDR1 SNHLY, CDR2 FYNNEI.

The chain carries TRBV7-9 and TRBJ1-2; no reliable D call. V was trimmed by 1 base and J by 8 bases, leaving 8 bases between them. CDR3 length equals 12 residues. Germline V gene data show CDR1 as SEHNR and CDR2 as FQNEAQ (reference sequence). CDR3 protein: CASSLEGHGYTF. In DNA, the CDR3 is TGTGCCAGCAGCTTAGAAGGGCACGGCTACACCTTC.

This sequence joins TRBV25-1 and TRBJ2-5; TRBD2 agrees at 9 bases. Germline V gene data show CDR1 as MGHDK and CDR2 as SYGVNS. The CDR3 loop spans 15 amino acids. The V segment lost 2 bases and the J segment 5 bases; nucleotides outside the gene matches: 6. CDR3 loop: CASSERRGGAETQYF. CDR3 bases: TGTGCCAGCAGTGAAAGGCGCGGGGGGGCGGAGACCCAGTACTTC.

This clone was counted a single time. V is TRBV4-1 and J is TRBJ2-3; no definite D call. The CDR3 is 15 amino acids. Germline V gene lookup returns CDR1 MGHRA and CDR2 YSYEKL. Between the trimmed V and J ends, which lost 0 bases and 0 bases, there was a span of 7 bases. In DNA form, the CDR3 reads TGCGCCAGCAGCCAAGAACCGGGTAGCACAGATACGCAGTATTTT. Translated, it gives CASSQEPGSTDTQYF.